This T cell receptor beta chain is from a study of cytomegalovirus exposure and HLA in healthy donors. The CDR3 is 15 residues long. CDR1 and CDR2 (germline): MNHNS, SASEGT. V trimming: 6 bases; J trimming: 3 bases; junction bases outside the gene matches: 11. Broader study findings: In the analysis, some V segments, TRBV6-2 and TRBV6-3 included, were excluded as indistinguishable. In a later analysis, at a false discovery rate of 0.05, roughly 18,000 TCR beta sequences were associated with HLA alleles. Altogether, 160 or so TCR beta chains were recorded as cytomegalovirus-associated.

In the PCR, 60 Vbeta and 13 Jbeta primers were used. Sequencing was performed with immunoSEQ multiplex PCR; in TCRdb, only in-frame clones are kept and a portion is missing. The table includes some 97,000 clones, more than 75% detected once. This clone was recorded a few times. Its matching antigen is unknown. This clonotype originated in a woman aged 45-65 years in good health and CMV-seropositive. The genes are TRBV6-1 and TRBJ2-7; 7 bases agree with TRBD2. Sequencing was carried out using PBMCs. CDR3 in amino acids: CASRRNRDYNYEQYF. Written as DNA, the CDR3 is TGTGCCAGCAGACGAAACCGGGACTACAACTACGAGCAGTACTTC.